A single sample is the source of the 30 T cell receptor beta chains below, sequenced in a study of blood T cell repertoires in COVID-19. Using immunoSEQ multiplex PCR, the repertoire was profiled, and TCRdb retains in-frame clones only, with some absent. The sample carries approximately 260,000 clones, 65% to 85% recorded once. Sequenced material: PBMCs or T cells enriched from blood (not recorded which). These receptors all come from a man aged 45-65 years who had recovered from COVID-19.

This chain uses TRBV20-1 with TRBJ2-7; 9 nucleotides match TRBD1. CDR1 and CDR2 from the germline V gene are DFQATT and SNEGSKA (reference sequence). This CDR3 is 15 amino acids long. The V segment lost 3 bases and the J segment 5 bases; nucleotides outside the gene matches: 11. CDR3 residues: CSASGYRDRVNEQYF. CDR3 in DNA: TGCAGTGCTAGTGGGTATCGGGACAGGGTCAACGAGCAGTACTTC.

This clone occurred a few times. CDR3: CASSIDRLNQPQHF. The CDR3 DNA reads as TGTGCCAGTAGTATTGACAGGCTCAATCAGCCCCAGCATTTT. V and J are TRBV19 and TRBJ1-5, with D possibly TRBD1 on 6 matching bases. Germline CDR1 reads LNHDA; CDR2 reads SQIVND (reference sequence). The CDR3 extends over 14 amino acids. V lost 3 bases, J lost 3 bases, and 9 bases lay in between. Based on the CDR3 plus reference TRBV19 and TRBJ1-5, the full variable domain is DGGITQSPKYLFRKEGQNVTLSCEQNLNHDAMYWYRQDPGQGLRLIYYSQIVNDFQKGDIAEGYSVSREKKESFPLTVTSAQKNPTAFYLCASSIDRLNQPQHFGDGTRLSIL.

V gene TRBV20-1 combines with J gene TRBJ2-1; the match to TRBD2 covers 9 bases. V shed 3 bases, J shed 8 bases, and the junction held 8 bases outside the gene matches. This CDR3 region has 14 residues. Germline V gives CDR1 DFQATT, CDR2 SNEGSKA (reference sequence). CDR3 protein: CSASRASGKDEQFF. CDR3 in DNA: TGCAGTGCTAGTAGGGCTAGCGGGAAGGATGAGCAGTTCTTC.

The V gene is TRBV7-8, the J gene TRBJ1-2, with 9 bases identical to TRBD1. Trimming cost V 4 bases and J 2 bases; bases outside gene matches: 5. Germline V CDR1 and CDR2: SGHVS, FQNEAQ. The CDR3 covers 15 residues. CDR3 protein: CASSSLTGGNYGYTF. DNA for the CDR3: TGTGCCAGCAGCTCTTTGACAGGGGGGAACTATGGCTACACCTTC.

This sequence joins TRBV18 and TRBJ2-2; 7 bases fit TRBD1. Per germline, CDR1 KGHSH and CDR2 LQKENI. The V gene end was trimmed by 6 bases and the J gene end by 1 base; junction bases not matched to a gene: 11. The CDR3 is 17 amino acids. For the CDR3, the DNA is TGTGCCAGCTCTCGCCAAAACAGGGGCTTGAACACCGGGGAGCTGTTTTTT. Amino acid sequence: CASSRQNRGLNTGELFF.

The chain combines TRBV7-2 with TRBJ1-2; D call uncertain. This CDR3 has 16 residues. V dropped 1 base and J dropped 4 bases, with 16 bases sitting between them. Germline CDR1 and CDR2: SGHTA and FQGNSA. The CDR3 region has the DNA TGTGCCAGCAGCTTAGTAATCTCGAACAGACCCTATGGCTACACCTTC. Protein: CASSLVISNRPYGYTF.

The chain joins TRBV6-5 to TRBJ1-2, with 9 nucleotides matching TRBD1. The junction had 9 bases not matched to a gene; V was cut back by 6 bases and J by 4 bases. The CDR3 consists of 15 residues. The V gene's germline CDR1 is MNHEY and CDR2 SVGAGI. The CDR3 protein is CASRPVGQGAYGYTF. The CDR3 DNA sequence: TGTGCCAGCAGACCCGTGGGACAGGGTGCCTATGGCTACACCTTC.

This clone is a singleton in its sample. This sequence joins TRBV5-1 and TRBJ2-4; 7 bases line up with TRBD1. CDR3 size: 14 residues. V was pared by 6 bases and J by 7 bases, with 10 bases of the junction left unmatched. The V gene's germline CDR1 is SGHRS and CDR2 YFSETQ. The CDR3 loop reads CASTLSTGLNIQYF. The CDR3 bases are TGCGCCAGCACCCTTTCGACAGGGTTGAACATTCAGTACTTC.

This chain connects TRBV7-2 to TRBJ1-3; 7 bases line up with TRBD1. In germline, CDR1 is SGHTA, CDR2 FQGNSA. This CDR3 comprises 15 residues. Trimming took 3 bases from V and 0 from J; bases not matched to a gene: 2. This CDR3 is CASSFGTVSGNTIYF. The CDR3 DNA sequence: TGTGCCAGCAGCTTCGGGACAGTCTCTGGAAACACCATATATTTT.

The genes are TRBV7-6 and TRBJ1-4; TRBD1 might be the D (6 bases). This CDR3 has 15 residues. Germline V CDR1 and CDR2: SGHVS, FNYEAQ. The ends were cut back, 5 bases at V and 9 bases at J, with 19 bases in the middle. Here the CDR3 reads CASSPRSGEKKKLFF. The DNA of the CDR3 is TGTGCCAGCAGCCCTCGTTCAGGGGAAAAGAAAAAACTGTTTTTT. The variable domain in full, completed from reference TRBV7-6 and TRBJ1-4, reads GAGVSQSPRYKVTKRGQDVALRCDPISGHVSLYWYRQALGQGPEFLTYFNYEAQQDKSGLPNDRFSAERPEGSISTLTIQRTEQRDSAMYRCASSPRSGEKKKLFFGSGTQLSVL.

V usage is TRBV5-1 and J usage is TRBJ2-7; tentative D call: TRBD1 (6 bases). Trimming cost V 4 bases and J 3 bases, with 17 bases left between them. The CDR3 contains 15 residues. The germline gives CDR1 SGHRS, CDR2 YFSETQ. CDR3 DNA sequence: TGCGCCAGCAGCCCCCGACAGGATGCCTACTACGAGCAGTACTTC. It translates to CASSPRQDAYYEQYF.

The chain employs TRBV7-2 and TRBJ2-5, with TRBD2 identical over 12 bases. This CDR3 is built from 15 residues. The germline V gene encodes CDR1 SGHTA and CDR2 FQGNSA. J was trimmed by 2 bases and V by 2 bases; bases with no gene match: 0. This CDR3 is CASSLLAGGQETQYF. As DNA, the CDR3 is TGTGCCAGCAGCTTACTAGCGGGGGGGCAAGAGACCCAGTACTTC.

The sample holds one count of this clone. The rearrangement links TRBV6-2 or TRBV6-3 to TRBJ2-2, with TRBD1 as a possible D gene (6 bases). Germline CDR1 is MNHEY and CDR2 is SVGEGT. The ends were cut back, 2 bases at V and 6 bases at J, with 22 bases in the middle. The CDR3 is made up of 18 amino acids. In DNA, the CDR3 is TGTGCCAGCAGTTACAACAGACAGGCGACATTATTGGCCGGGGAGCTGTTTTTT. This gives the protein CASSYNRQATLLAGELFF.

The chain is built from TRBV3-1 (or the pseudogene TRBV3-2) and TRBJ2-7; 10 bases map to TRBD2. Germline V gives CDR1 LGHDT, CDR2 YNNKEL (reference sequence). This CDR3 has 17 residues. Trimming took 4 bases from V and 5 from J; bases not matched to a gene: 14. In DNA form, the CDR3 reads TGTGCCAGCAGCCGCAATCCCACAGCGGGAGGGCCGAACGAGCAGTACTTC. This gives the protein CASSRNPTAGGPNEQYF.

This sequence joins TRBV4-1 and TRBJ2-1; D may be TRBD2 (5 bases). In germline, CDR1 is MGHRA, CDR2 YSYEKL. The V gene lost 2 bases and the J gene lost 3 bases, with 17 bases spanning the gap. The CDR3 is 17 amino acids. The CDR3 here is CASSQTPRSGDYNEQFF. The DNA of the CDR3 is TGCGCCAGCAGCCAAACCCCTCGGAGCGGAGACTACAATGAGCAGTTCTTC.

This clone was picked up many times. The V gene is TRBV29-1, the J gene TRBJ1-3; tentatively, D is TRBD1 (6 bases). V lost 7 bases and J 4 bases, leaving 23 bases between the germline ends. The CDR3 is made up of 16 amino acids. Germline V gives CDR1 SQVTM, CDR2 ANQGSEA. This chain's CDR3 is CSENKTGHRRGNTIYF. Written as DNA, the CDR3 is TGCAGCGAGAACAAGACAGGCCACAGAAGGGGAAACACCATATATTTT.

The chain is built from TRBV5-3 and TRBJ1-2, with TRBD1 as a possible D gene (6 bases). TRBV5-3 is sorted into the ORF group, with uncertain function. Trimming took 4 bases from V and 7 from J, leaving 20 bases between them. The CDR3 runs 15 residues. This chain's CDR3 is CARSPRDNRRVGYTF. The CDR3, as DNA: TGTGCCAGAAGCCCCCGGGACAACAGGCGGGTTGGCTACACCTTC.

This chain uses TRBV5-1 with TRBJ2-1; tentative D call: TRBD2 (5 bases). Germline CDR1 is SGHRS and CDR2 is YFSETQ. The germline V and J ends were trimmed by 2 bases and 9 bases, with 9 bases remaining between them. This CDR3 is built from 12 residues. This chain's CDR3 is CASSFLAFEQFF. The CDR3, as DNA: TGCGCCAGCAGCTTTCTAGCTTTTGAGCAGTTCTTC.

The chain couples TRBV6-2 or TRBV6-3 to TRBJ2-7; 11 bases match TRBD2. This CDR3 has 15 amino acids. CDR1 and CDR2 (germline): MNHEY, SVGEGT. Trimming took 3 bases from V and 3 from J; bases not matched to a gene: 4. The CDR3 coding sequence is TGTGCCAGCAGTTATAGCGGGAGGGCCGACTACGAGCAGTACTTC. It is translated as CASSYSGRADYEQYF.

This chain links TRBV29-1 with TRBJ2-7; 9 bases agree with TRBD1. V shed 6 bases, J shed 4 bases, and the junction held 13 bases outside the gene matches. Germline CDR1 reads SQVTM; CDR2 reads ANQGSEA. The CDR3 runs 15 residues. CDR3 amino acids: CSVRYTGGVPYEQYF. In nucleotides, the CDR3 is TGCAGCGTACGATACACAGGGGGCGTCCCGTACGAGCAGTACTTC.

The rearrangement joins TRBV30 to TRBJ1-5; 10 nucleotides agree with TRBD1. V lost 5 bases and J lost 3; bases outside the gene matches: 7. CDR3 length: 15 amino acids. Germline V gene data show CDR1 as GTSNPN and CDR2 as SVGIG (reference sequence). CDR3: CAWDPGQGNNQPQHF. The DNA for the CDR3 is TGTGCCTGGGATCCGGGACAGGGGAACAATCAGCCCCAGCATTTT.

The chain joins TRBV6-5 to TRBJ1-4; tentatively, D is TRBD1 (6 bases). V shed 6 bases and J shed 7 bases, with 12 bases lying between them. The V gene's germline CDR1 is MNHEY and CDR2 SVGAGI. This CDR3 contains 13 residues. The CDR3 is CASRNNRAEKLFF. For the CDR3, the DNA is TGTGCCAGCAGGAACAACAGGGCTGAAAAACTGTTTTTT.

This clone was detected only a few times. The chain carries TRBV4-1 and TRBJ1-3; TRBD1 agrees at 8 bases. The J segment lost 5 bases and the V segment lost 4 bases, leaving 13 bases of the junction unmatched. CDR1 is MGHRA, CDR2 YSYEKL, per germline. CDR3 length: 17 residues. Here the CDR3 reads CASSRDGQGRWRNTIYF. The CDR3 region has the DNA TGCGCCAGCAGCCGGGATGGACAGGGAAGGTGGAGAAACACCATATATTTT.

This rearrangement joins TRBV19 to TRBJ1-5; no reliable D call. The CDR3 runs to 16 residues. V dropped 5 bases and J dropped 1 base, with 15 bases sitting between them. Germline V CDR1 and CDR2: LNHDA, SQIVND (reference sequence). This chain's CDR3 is CASSFTPGFSNQPQHF. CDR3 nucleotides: TGTGCCAGTAGTTTTACCCCCGGGTTCAGCAATCAGCCCCAGCATTTT.

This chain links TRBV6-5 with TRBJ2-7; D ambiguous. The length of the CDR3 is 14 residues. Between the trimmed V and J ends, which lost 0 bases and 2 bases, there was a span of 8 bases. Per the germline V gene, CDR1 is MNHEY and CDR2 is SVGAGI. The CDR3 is CASSYSAVAYEQYF. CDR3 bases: TGTGCCAGCAGTTACTCGGCGGTAGCCTACGAGCAGTACTTC.

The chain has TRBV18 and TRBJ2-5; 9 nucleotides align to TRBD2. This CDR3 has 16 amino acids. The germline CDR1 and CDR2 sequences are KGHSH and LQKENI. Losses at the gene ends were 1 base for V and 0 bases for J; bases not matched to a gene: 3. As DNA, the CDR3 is TGTGCCAGCTCACCACTCTCTAGCGGGGACCAAGAGACCCAGTACTTC. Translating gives CASSPLSSGDQETQYF.

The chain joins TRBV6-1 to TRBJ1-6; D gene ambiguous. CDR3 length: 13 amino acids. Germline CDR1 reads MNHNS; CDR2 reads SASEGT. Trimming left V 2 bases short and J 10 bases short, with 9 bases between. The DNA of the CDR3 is TGTGCCAGCAGTGAATCGGGTATCTCACCCCTCCACTTT. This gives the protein CASSESGISPLHF.

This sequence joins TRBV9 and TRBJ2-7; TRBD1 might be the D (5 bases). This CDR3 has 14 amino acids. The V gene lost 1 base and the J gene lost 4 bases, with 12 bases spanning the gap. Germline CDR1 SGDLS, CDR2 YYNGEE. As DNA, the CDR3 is TGTGCCAGCAGCGTAACGACAGAGAGTTACGAGCAGTACTTC. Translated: CASSVTTESYEQYF.

CDR3 region: CATSDPAQGYEQYF. DNA of the CDR3: TGTGCCACCAGTGATCCCGCCCAGGGTTACGAGCAGTACTTC. The chain carries TRBV24-1 and TRBJ2-7; D might be TRBD1 (5 bases). The V and J ends lost 3 bases and 4 bases respectively, with 12 bases between them. Germline lookup yields CDR1 KGHDR and CDR2 SFDVKD. The CDR3 has 14 amino acids.

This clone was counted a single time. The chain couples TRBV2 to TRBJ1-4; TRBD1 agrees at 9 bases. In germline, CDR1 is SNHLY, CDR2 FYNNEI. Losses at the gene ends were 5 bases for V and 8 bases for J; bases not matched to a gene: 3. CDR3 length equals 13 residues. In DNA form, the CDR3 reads TGTGCCAGCAGTCGGGGACAGGGAGAAAAACTGTTTTTT. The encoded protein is CASSRGQGEKLFF.